The 22 T cell receptor beta chains reported below all come from one sample, sequenced in a study of blood T cell repertoires in COVID-19. Method: immunoSEQ multiplex PCR; TCRdb's copy keeps in-frame clones and lacks some. Among some 200,000 clones, around 81% were seen once, and the ten largest hold around 2.7%. Sequenced sample: peripheral blood. The receptors were gathered from a woman in her twenties or thirties who had recovered from COVID-19.

The chain combines TRBV2 with TRBJ2-1; unclear D gene. The CDR3 has 13 amino acids. Germline V CDR1 and CDR2: SNHLY, FYNNEI. Trimming pared 5 bases from V and 6 bases from J, leaving 11 bases between. CDR3 DNA sequence: TGTGCCAGCAGTCCACGGGTACGCAATGAGCAGTTCTTC. This translates into CASSPRVRNEQFF.

V usage is TRBV10-3 and J usage is TRBJ2-5, with 13 bases that match TRBD2. The V segment lost 7 bases and the J segment 5 bases; nucleotides outside the gene matches: 4. CDR3 length: 14 residues. CDR1 is ENHRY and CDR2 is SYGVKD in the germline V gene. The CDR3 reads CAIKETSGRETQYF. The CDR3 DNA follows: TGTGCCATCAAAGAGACTAGCGGGAGGGAGACCCAGTACTTC.

The chain has TRBV4-1 and TRBJ2-2; TRBD2 matches 8 bases. J was trimmed by 4 bases and V by 4 bases; bases with no gene match: 17. The germline V gene has CDR1 MGHRA and CDR2 YSYEKL. The CDR3 is 19 amino acids. The CDR3 sequence: CASSLVAEAGGRGTGELFF. As DNA, the CDR3 is TGCGCCAGCAGCCTCGTGGCCGAGGCGGGAGGTCGTGGCACCGGGGAGCTGTTTTTT.

The CDR3, as DNA: TGTGCCAGCAGCCAAGCGGGGGGCCCCTACTATGGCTACACCTTC. Protein product: CASSQAGGPYYGYTF. V is TRBV4-2 and J is TRBJ1-2; a possible D gene is TRBD1 (6 bases). The V end lost 1 base, the J end lost 3 bases, and 12 bases lay between the germline ends. Germline lookup yields CDR1 LGHNA and CDR2 YNFKEQ. The CDR3 extends over 15 amino acids.

The CDR3 loop reads CASSPQPTGGTEAFF. CDR3 DNA sequence: TGTGCCAGCAGCCCTCAACCGACAGGGGGCACTGAAGCTTTCTTT. This chain links TRBV7-3 with TRBJ1-1; 9 bases map to TRBD1. The CDR3 is 15 amino acids. Germline CDR1 is SGHTA and CDR2 is FQGTGA. The ends lost 5 bases at V and 4 bases at J; junction bases unmatched: 8.

This chain links TRBV3-1 (or the pseudogene TRBV3-2) with TRBJ2-7; possible D gene TRBD1, 7 bases. Per germline, CDR1 LGHDT and CDR2 YNNKEL (reference sequence). The CDR3 is 17 amino acids. Deletions cut 3 bases from V and 3 bases from J, with 21 bases between. In nucleotides, the CDR3 is TGTGCCAGCAGCCAGCAGGGGGTTAATGGTAGCGGCTACGAGCAGTACTTC. Encoded protein: CASSQQGVNGSGYEQYF.

The chain links TRBV25-1 to TRBJ1-1; D remains unclear. V was clipped by 1 base and J by 1 base, with 16 bases between them. Germline V gives CDR1 MGHDK, CDR2 SYGVNS. The CDR3 has 17 residues. As DNA, the CDR3 is TGTGCCAGCAGTGAATCGCGCTCGCCCGGTTGGAACACTGAAGCTTTCTTT. Its protein is CASSESRSPGWNTEAFF. Looking up the rest from reference TRBV25-1 and TRBJ1-1 gives the full variable domain: EADIYQTPRYLVIGTGKKITLECSQTMGHDKMYWYQQDPGMELHLIHYSYGVNSTEKGDLSSESTVSRIRTEHFPLTLESARPSHTSQYLCASSESRSPGWNTEAFFGQGTRLTVV.

The chain couples TRBV6-4 to TRBJ2-7; D gene unclear. This CDR3 has 21 residues. Trimming cost V 2 bases and J 4 bases, with 33 bases left between them. Germline CDR1 is MRHNA and CDR2 is SNTAGT. CDR3 loop: CASSDGPRRSRPALPAYEQYF. The CDR3 nucleotides are TGTGCCAGCAGTGACGGGCCCCGTAGGTCCCGACCCGCGTTGCCGGCTTACGAGCAGTACTTC.

This CDR3 reads CASRLANRQREGGQDGYTF. The CDR3 nucleotides read TGTGCAAGTCGCTTAGCGAACCGACAAAGGGAAGGGGGACAGGATGGCTACACCTTC. V usage is TRBV12-2 and J usage is TRBJ1-2; the table names TRBD1, a call not compared with the DNA. TRBV12-2 is a documented pseudogene. This CDR3 has 19 amino acids.

The gene calls are TRBV5-5 and TRBJ2-7, with TRBD1 as a possible D gene (5 bases). The ends were cut back, 2 bases at V and 5 bases at J, with 8 bases in the middle. This CDR3 comprises 12 residues. Germline assignment: CDR1 SGHKS and CDR2 YYEKEE (reference sequence). The CDR3: CASSFDRHEQYF. The DNA for the CDR3 is TGTGCCAGCAGCTTTGACAGACACGAGCAGTACTTC.

The chain has TRBV6-6 and TRBJ1-2; 7 nucleotides match TRBD1. CDR3 length: 18 residues. J was trimmed by 7 bases and V by 5 bases; bases with no gene match: 22. Germline loops: CDR1 MNHNY, CDR2 SVGAGI (reference sequence). The CDR3, as DNA: TGTGCCAGCAGTCCTCTTAGGTGGGACAGCCACCTTTCGGGTGGCTACACCTTC. Its protein is CASSPLRWDSHLSGGYTF.

The chain couples TRBV28 to TRBJ2-5; D is undetermined. Trimming removed 3 bases at V and 4 bases at J, with 9 bases between. Germline V gene sequence: CDR1 MDHEN, CDR2 SYDVKM. The CDR3 totals 13 residues. CDR3 sequence reads: CASSFTPGETQYF. The CDR3 nucleotides read TGTGCCAGCAGTTTTACTCCGGGAGAGACCCAGTACTTC.

CDR3 sequence (DNA): TGTGCCAGCAGCCCTTATCCGGTTACTAGCTCCTACAATGAGCAGTTCTTC. It is translated as CASSPYPVTSSYNEQFF. The V call is TRBV7-9, the J call TRBJ2-1; perhaps TRBD2 as D (5 bases). V gave up 5 bases and J gave up 0 bases, with 17 bases separating them. Germline lookup yields CDR1 SEHNR and CDR2 FQNEAQ (reference sequence). The CDR3 covers 17 residues.

This clone was found a few times. This chain connects TRBV5-1 to TRBJ1-3; D not resolved. V lost 7 bases to trimming and J lost 0 bases, with 14 bases between them. The CDR3 runs to 15 residues. Germline assignment: CDR1 SGHRS and CDR2 YFSETQ. CDR3 amino acids: CASSLTTSSGNTIYF. In DNA, the CDR3 is TGCGCCAGCTCCCTGACAACGAGCTCTGGAAACACCATATATTTT.

V and J are TRBV29-1 and TRBJ2-7; the match to TRBD2 covers 11 bases. The trim removed 8 bases at V and 5 bases at J, leaving 14 bases unmatched. The length of the CDR3 is 15 residues. Germline V gene sequence: CDR1 SQVTM, CDR2 ANQGSEA. The chain's CDR3 is CSFHPAQLAGDEQYF. The DNA of the CDR3 is TGCAGCTTCCACCCGGCCCAACTAGCGGGAGACGAGCAGTACTTC.

The rearrangement links TRBV3-1 (or the pseudogene TRBV3-2) to TRBJ2-7, with D possibly TRBD1 on 6 matching bases. The CDR3 has 16 amino acids. Germline CDR1 is LGHDT and CDR2 is YNNKEL (reference sequence). Trimming left V 0 bases short and J 0 bases short, with 12 bases between. CDR3 in amino acids: CASSQDVGTFSYEQYF. The CDR3 region has the DNA TGTGCCAGCAGCCAAGATGTGGGGACATTCTCCTACGAGCAGTACTTC.

This clone has a handful of counts. The rearrangement links TRBV30 to TRBJ2-7; TRBD1 matches at 8 bases. This CDR3 spans 13 amino acids. Germline V gives CDR1 GTSNPN, CDR2 SVGIG (reference sequence). J gave up 3 bases and V 5 bases, and 6 bases lay outside the gene matches. The DNA for the CDR3 is TGTGCCTGGGTCAGTGGACAGGGCTACGAGCAGTACTTC. It encodes CAWVSGQGYEQYF. The full variable domain, its missing parts supplied by reference TRBV30 and TRBJ2-7, is SQTIHQWPATLVQPVGSPLSLECTVEGTSNPNLYWYRQAAGRGLQLLFYSVGIGQISSEVPQNLSASRPQDRQFILSSKKLLLSDSGFYLCAWVSGQGYEQYFGPGTRLTVT.

The chain is built from TRBV4-1 and TRBJ2-2; maybe TRBD2 (5 bases). Germline lookup yields CDR1 MGHRA and CDR2 YSYEKL. CDR3 length: 15 amino acids. The V gene lost 4 bases and the J gene lost 5 bases, with 14 bases spanning the gap. The CDR3 loop reads CASSPMRTGTGELFF. The CDR3 nucleotides are TGCGCCAGCAGCCCGATGCGGACGGGAACCGGGGAGCTGTTTTTT.

The V gene is TRBV6-4, the J gene TRBJ2-3; the match to TRBD2 covers 8 bases. The CDR3 sequence is 15 residues long. V lost 5 bases and J lost 2; bases outside the gene matches: 6. Germline CDR1 is MRHNA and CDR2 is SNTAGT. CDR3 bases: TGTGCCAGCAGTAGATTAGCGGGGACCACAGATACGCAGTATTTT. Encoded protein: CASSRLAGTTDTQYF.

The V and J genes are TRBV25-1 and TRBJ2-7, with a weak D call TRBD1 (5 bases). Germline V gives CDR1 MGHDK, CDR2 SYGVNS. Deletions cut 2 bases from V and 6 bases from J, with 17 bases between. There are 15 residues in the CDR3. CDR3 sequence reads: CASSELRAGQGEQYF. Written as DNA, the CDR3 is TGTGCCAGCAGTGAACTAAGGGCAGGGCAGGGCGAGCAGTACTTC.

This clone was seen only a few times. This chain links TRBV11-2 with TRBJ2-3, with a possible D match to TRBD1 (6 bases). Germline lookup yields CDR1 SGHAT and CDR2 FQNNGV. The CDR3 is made up of 15 amino acids. V lost 0 bases, J lost 2 bases, and 9 bases lay in between. The CDR3 loop is CASSLDRGDTDTQYF. In DNA, the CDR3 is TGTGCCAGCAGCTTAGACAGGGGCGACACAGATACGCAGTATTTT.

In its sample, this clone was seen a few times. The chain is built from TRBV5-1 and TRBJ1-2; no clear D. The germline gives CDR1 SGHRS, CDR2 YFSETQ. This CDR3 is 13 amino acids long. Trimming cost V 2 bases and J 3 bases, with 8 bases left between them. CDR3 DNA sequence: TGCGCCAGCAGCTTTACAGAGTACTATGGCTACACCTTC. This sequence encodes CASSFTEYYGYTF.